The 32 T cell receptor beta chains below were found in one sample sequenced in a study of blood T cell repertoires in COVID-19. Repertoires were generated with immunoSEQ multiplex PCR, while TCRdb's copy carries only in-frame clones and drops some. Of around 310,000 clones listed, nearly 90% are singletons. Sequenced material: peripheral blood. These receptors were obtained from a woman between 40 and 50 years old with COVID-19, enrolled during active disease.

This chain links TRBV3-1 (or the pseudogene TRBV3-2) with TRBJ2-2, with TRBD1 identical over 9 bases. This CDR3 spans 17 amino acids. Looked up from germline, CDR1 is LGHDT and CDR2 is YNNKEL (reference sequence). With V trimmed by 1 base and J by 2 bases, 5 bases remained unmatched. In DNA form, the CDR3 reads TGTGCCAGCAGCCAAGGGGGACAGGGCTCCAACACCGGGGAGCTGTTTTTT. The encoded protein is CASSQGGQGSNTGELFF.

Here the CDR3 DNA reads TGTGCCAGCAGCTTAGCGTCAGGAAGGTATGATGAGCAGTTCTTC. Translating it yields CASSLASGRYDEQFF. The chain combines TRBV7-9 with TRBJ2-1, with D unclear. CDR1 and CDR2 (germline): SEHNR, FQNEAQ (reference sequence). Trimming cost V 0 bases and J 8 bases, with 14 bases left between them. The CDR3 covers 15 residues.

The J gene is TRBJ1-2, the V gene TRBV21-1; TRBD1 is the table's D call and was not checked against the DNA. TRBV21-1 is described as a pseudogene. The CDR3 consists of 15 residues. The chain's CDR3 is CASRNNNRGNYGYTF. CDR3 in DNA: TGTGCCAGCAGAAATAATAACAGGGGCAACTATGGCTACACCTTC.

The chain is built from TRBV28 and TRBJ2-3; TRBD1 matches at 8 bases. Germline V gene sequence: CDR1 MDHEN, CDR2 SYDVKM. V shed 2 bases, J shed 5 bases, and the junction held 9 bases outside the gene matches. This CDR3 has 16 amino acids. The CDR3, as DNA: TGTGCCAGCAGTTTACCCGACAGGGGAGGAGGAGATACGCAGTATTTT. Its protein product is CASSLPDRGGGDTQYF.

This chain connects TRBV16 to TRBJ1-2, with a tentative D call TRBD1 (6 bases). The V end lost 0 bases, the J end lost 2 bases, and 10 bases lay between the germline ends. Germline lookup yields CDR1 KGHSY and CDR2 FQNENV. The length of the CDR3 is 15 residues. The CDR3 reads CASSQSGGLNYGYTF. The CDR3 coding sequence is TGTGCCAGCAGCCAATCCGGGGGGCTGAACTATGGCTACACCTTC.

The chain joins TRBV7-2 to TRBJ2-5; 8 bases are shared with TRBD1. The CDR3 runs to 14 residues. CDR1 and CDR2 (germline): SGHTA, FQGNSA. With 5 bases clipped from V and 5 bases from J, the junction kept 7 bases outside the gene matches. For the CDR3, the DNA is TGTGCCAGCAGCATGGGACAGGCCGGGGAGACCCAGTACTTC. This translates into CASSMGQAGETQYF.

The V gene is TRBV5-1, the J gene TRBJ1-1, with D unclear. This CDR3 region has 13 residues. Germline lookup yields CDR1 SGHRS and CDR2 YFSETQ. V gave up 4 bases and J gave up 3 bases, with 10 bases separating them. CDR3 in amino acids: CASSPGLDTEAFF. CDR3 DNA: TGCGCCAGCAGCCCGGGATTAGACACTGAAGCTTTCTTT.

The rearrangement links TRBV15 to TRBJ2-1; 7 bases align to TRBD2. CDR1 is LNHNV, CDR2 YYDKDF, per germline (reference sequence). The CDR3 has 16 residues. The J segment lost 14 bases and the V segment lost 4 bases, leaving 20 bases of the junction unmatched. The CDR3 nucleotides read TGTGCCACCAGCAAAGAGGCGGGAGTTCTCACCCGGGGGAAGTTCTTC. It encodes CATSKEAGVLTRGKFF.

With respect to this clone: Other DNA sequences in this specimen translate into the identical CDR3. The J gene is TRBJ1-2, the V gene TRBV3-1 (or the pseudogene TRBV3-2), with TRBD1 matching 7 bases. The CDR3 consists of 13 residues. Germline V gene sequence: CDR1 LGHDT, CDR2 YNNKEL (reference sequence). V was pared by 4 bases and J by 1 base, with 0 bases of the junction left unmatched. This chain's CDR3 is CASSRQGNYGYTF. The CDR3 region has the DNA TGTGCCAGCAGCCGACAGGGTAACTATGGCTACACCTTC.

This chain uses TRBV18 with TRBJ2-1; 15 nucleotides align to TRBD2. The CDR3 extends over 18 amino acids. Germline CDR1 and CDR2: KGHSH and LQKENI. V gave up 6 bases and J gave up 4 bases; unmatched junction bases: 10. The CDR3 sequence: CASSPPGLAGGTYNEQFF. The DNA of the CDR3 is TGTGCCAGCTCCCCCCCGGGACTAGCGGGGGGTACGTACAATGAGCAGTTCTTC.

This clone came up a few times. The chain carries TRBV2 and TRBJ2-1; no reliable D call. V was clipped by 0 bases and J by 6 bases, with 12 bases between them. This CDR3 spans 15 amino acids. Germline CDR1 is SNHLY and CDR2 is FYNNEI. CDR3 amino acids: CASSEASPLINEQFF. CDR3 coding DNA: TGTGCCAGCAGTGAAGCTAGCCCTTTAATCAATGAGCAGTTCTTC.

This clone was seen a single time. V gene TRBV7-9 combines with J gene TRBJ2-7; 10 nucleotides agree with TRBD2. Germline loops: CDR1 SEHNR, CDR2 FQNEAQ (reference sequence). CDR3 length: 14 amino acids. Trimming at V came to 4 bases and at J to 4 bases, leaving 4 bases not matched to a gene. The CDR3 DNA reads TGTGCCAGCAGCTCGGGAGCGGGAGGGTACGAGCAGTACTTC. It is translated as CASSSGAGGYEQYF.

The chain links TRBV7-2 to TRBJ2-7, with 8 bases matching TRBD1. Germline V CDR1 and CDR2: SGHTA, FQGNSA. With 5 bases clipped from V and 0 bases from J, the junction kept 6 bases outside the gene matches. This CDR3 has 15 residues. The CDR3: CASSPRTGYSYEQYF. CDR3 DNA sequence: TGTGCCAGCAGCCCGCGGACAGGGTACTCCTACGAGCAGTACTTC.

This clone was seen only once. The chain couples TRBV18 to TRBJ1-2; 7 nucleotides match TRBD1. Per germline, CDR1 KGHSH and CDR2 LQKENI. The CDR3 runs 15 residues. The J segment lost 6 bases and the V segment lost 4 bases, leaving 11 bases of the junction unmatched. The CDR3 DNA reads as TGTGCCAGCTCACTATCGACAGGGAAGGTCGATGGCTACACCTTC. Its protein product is CASSLSTGKVDGYTF.

The V gene is TRBV27, the J gene TRBJ2-3; TRBD2 aligns across 8 bases. After removal of 5 bases from V and 0 bases from J, the junction contained 7 bases not matched to a gene. Germline V lookup: CDR1 MNHEY, CDR2 SMNVEV (reference sequence). The CDR3 extends over 16 amino acids. The CDR3 region is CASSPRLARSTDTQYF. Here the CDR3 DNA reads TGTGCCAGCAGTCCCCGACTAGCGAGGAGCACAGATACGCAGTATTTT.

The chain couples TRBV19 to TRBJ1-1, with TRBD1 matching 8 bases. CDR1 is LNHDA, CDR2 SQIVND, per germline (reference sequence). This CDR3 has 19 residues. Trimming took 7 bases from V and 0 from J; bases not matched to a gene: 19. The CDR3 DNA reads as TGTGCCAGTACCCGGCACCCCCCGCTTGGGGGACAGGTGAACACTGAAGCTTTCTTT. This codes for CASTRHPPLGGQVNTEAFF. Together with reference TRBV19 and TRBJ1-1, the CDR3 gives the full variable domain: DGGITQSPKYLFRKEGQNVTLSCEQNLNHDAMYWYRQDPGQGLRLIYYSQIVNDFQKGDIAEGYSVSREKKESFPLTVTSAQKNPTAFYLCASTRHPPLGGQVNTEAFFGQGTRLTVV.

The gene calls are TRBV5-5 and TRBJ2-3, with 8 bases matching TRBD2. CDR1 and CDR2 (germline): SGHKS, YYEKEE (reference sequence). The CDR3 consists of 16 residues. V was pared by 4 bases and J by 0 bases, with 7 bases of the junction left unmatched. CDR3 residues: CASSPAAGDSTDTQYF. The CDR3 DNA reads as TGTGCCAGCAGCCCCGCAGCGGGGGATAGCACAGATACGCAGTATTTT. Supplemented by reference TRBV5-5 and TRBJ2-3, the full variable domain reads DAGVTQSPTHLIKTRGQQVTLRCSPISGHKSVSWYQQVLGQGPQFIFQYYEKEERGRGNFPDRFSARQFPNYSSELNVNALLLGDSALYLCASSPAAGDSTDTQYFGPGTRLTVL.

The chain links TRBV3-1 (or the pseudogene TRBV3-2) to TRBJ1-1; 8 nucleotides agree with TRBD1. V shed 3 bases and J 3 bases; nucleotides not matched to a gene: 9. The CDR3 sequence is 16 residues long. Germline loops: CDR1 LGHDT, CDR2 YNNKEL (reference sequence). The CDR3 bases are TGTGCCAGCAGCCAGGACAGGGTTTACGGGTACACTGAAGCTTTCTTT. The encoded protein is CASSQDRVYGYTEAFF.

The chain combines TRBV12-5 with TRBJ2-3, with 7 nucleotides matching TRBD1. With 5 bases clipped from V and 4 bases from J, the junction kept 12 bases outside the gene matches. The CDR3 length is 16 residues. Germline V gene sequence: CDR1 LGHNT, CDR2 FRNRAP. Here the CDR3 DNA reads TGTGCTAGTGGTCCGATAGGGGGCCTATGGGCAGATACGCAGTATTTT. Its protein product is CASGPIGGLWADTQYF.

This clone appeared once. This chain links TRBV18 with TRBJ1-3; D is ambiguous. This CDR3 spans 14 amino acids. Trimming left V 3 bases short and J 4 bases short, with 10 bases between. Germline V gene lookup returns CDR1 KGHSH and CDR2 LQKENI. CDR3 residues: CASSPKGGGNTIYF. The CDR3 DNA is TGTGCCAGCTCACCGAAGGGAGGAGGAAACACCATATATTTT.

CDR3 in amino acids: CASSLVGGYNEQFF. CDR3 coding DNA: TGTGCCAGCAGCTTAGTAGGAGGTTACAATGAGCAGTTCTTC. This chain connects TRBV7-9 to TRBJ2-1; a weak D match, TRBD2 (5 bases). The CDR3 has 14 amino acids. V lost 1 base and J lost 4, with 8 bases in between. Looked up from germline, CDR1 is SEHNR and CDR2 is FQNEAQ (reference sequence).

The J gene is TRBJ1-1, the V gene TRBV10-3; 9 bases align to TRBD1. The CDR3 is made up of 16 amino acids. With 5 bases clipped from V and 6 bases from J, the junction kept 13 bases outside the gene matches. Germline V gene data show CDR1 as ENHRY and CDR2 as SYGVKD. This CDR3 reads CAISLQGAGRLAEAFF. In DNA form, the CDR3 reads TGTGCCATCAGTTTACAGGGGGCGGGTAGGTTGGCTGAAGCTTTCTTT.

J is TRBJ1-2 and V is TRBV4-1; TRBD1 matches at 7 bases. CDR1 and CDR2 (germline): MGHRA, YSYEKL. After removal of 0 bases from V and 8 bases from J, the junction contained 9 bases not matched to a gene. This CDR3 is 15 amino acids long. The CDR3 DNA sequence: TGCGCCAGCAGCCAAGAGGCGGGACAGCGCTCAGGCTACACCTTC. Translating it yields CASSQEAGQRSGYTF.

This chain uses TRBV4-1 with TRBJ2-6, with D possibly matching TRBD1 (7 bases). The CDR3 is 17 residues long. Trimming took 0 bases from V and 7 from J, leaving 16 bases between them. Germline V CDR1 and CDR2: MGHRA, YSYEKL. In DNA form, the CDR3 reads TGCGCCAGCAGCCAAGAAGGGGGCGGCGGGGCCGCCAACGTCCTGACTTTC. Protein sequence: CASSQEGGGGAANVLTF.

The chain joins TRBV11-2 to TRBJ1-5; D ambiguous. Germline CDR1 and CDR2: SGHAT and FQNNGV. The CDR3 length is 15 residues. V was shortened by 1 base and J by 5 bases, with 12 bases between the two germline ends. CDR3 sequence (DNA): TGTGCCAGCAGCTTAGGTCCCAGGATCGATCAGCCCCAGCATTTT. Its translation is CASSLGPRIDQPQHF. Together with reference TRBV11-2 and TRBJ1-5, the CDR3 gives the full variable domain: EAGVAQSPRYKIIEKRQSVAFWCNPISGHATLYWYQQILGQGPKLLIQFQNNGVVDDSQLPKDRFSAERLKGVDSTLKIQPAKLEDSAVYLCASSLGPRIDQPQHFGDGTRLSIL.

The chain has TRBV7-2 and TRBJ1-1; weak D call: TRBD1 (5 bases). The germline V gene encodes CDR1 SGHTA and CDR2 FQGNSA. With 6 bases removed from V and 1 base from J, the gap between germline ends came to 24 bases. This CDR3 is built from 18 residues. The CDR3 loop reads CASRRVPGEGQKNTEAFF. In DNA form, the CDR3 reads TGTGCCAGCAGACGGGTACCGGGGGAGGGGCAGAAGAACACTGAAGCTTTCTTT.

The V gene is TRBV4-2, the J gene TRBJ1-2; 10 nucleotides agree with TRBD1. With V trimmed by 2 bases and J by 5 bases, 8 bases remained unmatched. This CDR3 contains 16 residues. The germline CDR1 and CDR2 sequences are LGHNA and YNFKEQ. This chain's CDR3 is CASSQSRTGGRYGYTF. DNA of the CDR3: TGTGCCAGCAGCCAATCGAGGACAGGGGGGAGGTATGGCTACACCTTC.

This chain links TRBV6-4 with TRBJ2-4; D possibly corresponds to TRBD2 (5 bases). The CDR3 loop spans 13 amino acids. Trimming cost V 3 bases and J 10 bases, with 13 bases left between them. Germline CDR1 MRHNA, CDR2 SNTAGT. The CDR3, as DNA: TGTGCCAGCAGTGAGTTACGGGGAACAATTCAGTACTTC. Translated: CASSELRGTIQYF.

This clone was found once. The V call is TRBV27, the J call TRBJ2-3; weak D call: TRBD1 (5 bases). Looked up from germline, CDR1 is MNHEY and CDR2 is SMNVEV (reference sequence). This CDR3 has 18 amino acids. V was shortened by 0 bases and J by 0 bases, with 16 bases between the two germline ends. The CDR3 spells CASSLSQLTVTSTDTQYF. Written as DNA, the CDR3 is TGTGCCAGCAGTTTATCGCAACTGACAGTTACAAGCACAGATACGCAGTATTTT.

The chain carries TRBV6-5 and TRBJ1-3; D is undetermined. V dropped 5 bases and J dropped 4 bases, with 6 bases sitting between them. Germline CDR1 is MNHEY and CDR2 is SVGAGI. CDR3 size: 12 residues. The CDR3 DNA follows: TGTGCCAGCAGTACACCCGGAAACACCATATATTTT. Encoded protein: CASSTPGNTIYF.

This chain uses TRBV28 with TRBJ1-1, with 7 bases fitting TRBD1. The germline CDR1 and CDR2 sequences are MDHEN and SYDVKM. The J segment lost 11 bases and the V segment lost 5 bases, leaving 17 bases of the junction unmatched. This CDR3 spans 15 amino acids. CDR3 sequence reads: CASSPPYRGGYEAFF. CDR3 DNA: TGTGCCAGCAGTCCCCCCTACAGGGGCGGCTATGAGGCTTTCTTT.

This rearrangement joins TRBV7-8 to TRBJ1-5; D gene uncertain. Deletions cut 3 bases from V and 6 bases from J, with 12 bases between. The V gene's germline CDR1 is SGHVS and CDR2 FQNEAQ. This CDR3 is 14 amino acids long. The CDR3 here is CASSFEGEGQPQHF. CDR3 in DNA: TGTGCCAGCAGCTTCGAGGGTGAAGGTCAGCCCCAGCATTTT.